The 29 T cell receptor beta chains given below trace back to one sample, sequenced in a study of blood T cell repertoires in COVID-19. The repertoire was sequenced with immunoSEQ multiplex PCR; TCRdb's copy has only in-frame clones and lacks some. The table lists fewer than 75,000 clones, 85% to 90% of them singletons. The specimen was peripheral blood. The receptors derive from a man aged 50-59 years with active COVID-19.

The gene calls are TRBV5-1 and TRBJ2-3; TRBD1 matches at 8 bases. The germline gives CDR1 SGHRS, CDR2 YFSETQ. V gave up 7 bases and J gave up 3 bases; unmatched junction bases: 16. The CDR3 is 17 residues long. In DNA, the CDR3 is TGCGCCAGCCGCCTTGGGCAGGGACAGGTCGGAACAGATACGCAGTATTTT. Residues: CASRLGQGQVGTDTQYF.

DNA of the CDR3: TGTGCCACCAGCACCCAGCTAGCAACTAATGAAAAACTGTTTTTT. This encodes CATSTQLATNEKLFF. This chain links TRBV15 with TRBJ1-4; D gene unclear. Trimming took off 4 bases at V and 0 bases at J, with 9 bases between the two ends. In germline, CDR1 is LNHNV, CDR2 YYDKDF (reference sequence). The CDR3 covers 15 residues. Using reference TRBV15 and TRBJ1-4 for the parts outside the CDR3, the full variable domain is DAMVIQNPRYQVTQFGKPVTLSCSQTLNHNVMYWYQQKSSQAPKLLFHYYDKDFNNEADTPDNFQSRRPNTSFCFLDIRSPGLGDTAMYLCATSTQLATNEKLFFGSGTQLSVL.

The chain joins TRBV4-3 to TRBJ2-7, with D possibly TRBD2 on 5 matching bases. V was pared by 4 bases and J by 7 bases, with 14 bases between. In germline, CDR1 is LGHNA, CDR2 YSLEER. This CDR3 is built from 13 residues. The CDR3 region has the DNA TGCGCCAGCAGCCCTAACGTTCCGGGGGAGCAGTACTTC. It yields the protein CASSPNVPGEQYF.

The V gene is TRBV11-2, the J gene TRBJ2-3; 12 bases line up with TRBD2. V shed 5 bases and J 2 bases; nucleotides not matched to a gene: 8. The CDR3 contains 17 residues. Germline V CDR1 and CDR2: SGHAT, FQNNGV. The CDR3 DNA reads TGTGCCAGCAGCCCAGGACTAGCGGGATGGGACACAGATACGCAGTATTTT. It specifies CASSPGLAGWDTDTQYF.

V is TRBV2 and J is TRBJ2-7; possibly TRBD2 for D (6 bases). The CDR3 has 16 amino acids. V was trimmed by 6 bases and J by 5 bases, leaving 23 bases between them. Germline values: CDR1 SNHLY, CDR2 FYNNEI. As DNA, the CDR3 is TGTGCCAGCAGCCCTCGAAACTCTATCGGGGAGGACGAGCAGTACTTC. Translating it yields CASSPRNSIGEDEQYF. Drawing the rest from reference TRBV2 and TRBJ2-7, the complete variable domain is EPEVTQTPSHQVTQMGQEVILRCVPISNHLYFYWYRQILGQKVEFLVSFYNNEISEKSEIFDDQFSVERPDGSNFTLKIRSTKLEDSAMYFCASSPRNSIGEDEQYFGPGTRLTVT.

The chain employs TRBV5-1 and TRBJ2-3; possible D gene TRBD1, 6 bases. V was cut by 5 bases and J by 2 bases, with 21 bases left in between. There are 17 residues in the CDR3. Per the germline V gene, CDR1 is SGHRS and CDR2 is YFSETQ. CDR3 DNA: TGCGCCAGCAGACCCGGGACACTGAGATCTCCCACAGATACGCAGTATTTT. Translated: CASRPGTLRSPTDTQYF.

V and J are TRBV27 and TRBJ2-1, with D maybe TRBD2 (6 bases). The CDR3 is 14 residues long. The V and J ends lost 4 bases and 4 bases respectively, with 11 bases between them. In germline, CDR1 is MNHEY, CDR2 SMNVEV (reference sequence). CDR3 protein: CASSWGVGYNEQFF. The CDR3 DNA follows: TGTGCCAGCAGTTGGGGGGTAGGGTACAATGAGCAGTTCTTC.

V and J are TRBV29-1 and TRBJ2-3; D remains unclear. V lost 8 bases and J lost 3, with 6 bases in between. The V gene's germline CDR1 is SQVTM and CDR2 ANQGSEA. This CDR3 is 10 amino acids long. As DNA, the CDR3 is TGCAGCCCCTCTACAGATACGCAGTATTTT. Amino acids: CSPSTDTQYF.

This sequence joins TRBV15 and TRBJ2-3; 10 nucleotides match TRBD1. J gave up 4 bases and V 5 bases, and 6 bases lay outside the gene matches. Germline values: CDR1 LNHNV, CDR2 YYDKDF (reference sequence). This CDR3 spans 15 amino acids. The CDR3 DNA is TGTGCCACCAGCCCTCTGACAGGGGGCCCAGATACGCAGTATTTT. It encodes CATSPLTGGPDTQYF.

This chain connects TRBV7-6 to TRBJ1-3; D may be TRBD1 (6 bases). The CDR3 has 15 amino acids. V was clipped by 6 bases and J by 2 bases, with 14 bases between them. Germline V gene lookup returns CDR1 SGHVS and CDR2 FNYEAQ. CDR3 coding DNA: TGTGCCAGCAGTCCCCGAGGGGGTACTGGAAACACCATATATTTT. Protein: CASSPRGGTGNTIYF.

The rearrangement joins TRBV9 to TRBJ2-4, with D possibly matching TRBD2 (5 bases). The CDR3 totals 13 residues. V lost 3 bases and J lost 2, with 6 bases in between. The germline CDR1 and CDR2 sequences are SGDLS and YYNGEE. The CDR3 DNA reads as TGTGCCAGCAGCGACGGGACCAAAAACATTCAGTACTTC. This sequence encodes CASSDGTKNIQYF.

As DNA, the CDR3 is TGTGCCAGCAGCTTAACAGGGGGCTGGTACGAGCAGTACTTC. Protein product: CASSLTGGWYEQYF. The rearrangement joins TRBV11-3 to TRBJ2-7; the match to TRBD1 covers 9 bases. This CDR3 is built from 14 residues. CDR1 is SGHNT and CDR2 is YENEEA in the germline V gene. V trimming: 2 bases; J trimming: 4 bases; junction bases outside the gene matches: 3.

The chain is built from TRBV6-5 and TRBJ2-5, with 10 bases matching TRBD1. The CDR3 totals 16 residues. The V segment lost 4 bases and the J segment 1 base; nucleotides outside the gene matches: 6. Per germline, CDR1 MNHEY and CDR2 SVGAGI. Here the CDR3 reads CASSSTTGGRQETQYF. DNA for the CDR3: TGTGCCAGCAGTTCTACGACAGGGGGCCGCCAAGAGACCCAGTACTTC.

The chain has TRBV25-1 and TRBJ2-2; TRBD1 matches 9 bases. Germline V gene lookup returns CDR1 MGHDK and CDR2 SYGVNS. V dropped 4 bases and J dropped 0; count of bases not matched to a gene: 3. This CDR3 has 16 amino acids. CDR3 region: CASSARQGANTGELFF. CDR3 coding DNA: TGTGCCAGCAGTGCTCGACAGGGGGCGAACACCGGGGAGCTGTTTTTT.

V is TRBV7-3 and J is TRBJ2-3; the D gene is possibly TRBD1 (6 bases). Germline V gene sequence: CDR1 SGHTA, CDR2 FQGTGA. V lost 3 bases and J 6 bases, leaving 10 bases between the germline ends. The CDR3 length is 13 residues. The CDR3 loop reads CASSFGGGDTQYF. For the CDR3, the DNA is TGTGCCAGCAGCTTTGGGGGCGGCGATACGCAGTATTTT.

V usage is TRBV29-1 and J usage is TRBJ2-5; D is perhaps TRBD1 (5 bases). This CDR3 is 12 amino acids long. Germline CDR1 SQVTM, CDR2 ANQGSEA. V was clipped by 4 bases and J by 2 bases, with 8 bases between them. DNA for the CDR3: TGCAGCGTTGTCCCAGGGCAAGAGACCCAGTACTTC. This sequence encodes CSVVPGQETQYF.

The V and J genes are TRBV29-1 and TRBJ1-5; D is possibly TRBD1 (5 bases). Germline lookup yields CDR1 SQVTM and CDR2 ANQGSEA. CDR3 length equals 12 residues. Trimming removed 6 bases from V and 2 bases from J, with 8 bases in between. Written as DNA, the CDR3 is TGCAGCGTGGGGGAGGGCAATCAGCCCCAGCATTTT. Its translation: CSVGEGNQPQHF.

The chain uses TRBV14 and TRBJ2-7; a weak D match, TRBD2 (5 bases). V lost 2 bases and J lost 0, with 17 bases in between. Per the germline V gene, CDR1 is SGHDN and CDR2 is FVKESK. The CDR3 extends over 17 amino acids. The CDR3 DNA follows: TGTGCCAGCAGCCAAACGATGGGGTATCGGGGCTCCTACGAGCAGTACTTC. Its protein product is CASSQTMGYRGSYEQYF.

V is TRBV16 and J is TRBJ1-4; TRBD1 matches 7 bases. V shed 2 bases, J shed 5 bases, and the junction held 5 bases outside the gene matches. CDR1 and CDR2 (germline): KGHSY, FQNENV. This CDR3 comprises 15 residues. This CDR3 reads CASSQTGQINEKLFF. The CDR3 DNA follows: TGTGCCAGCAGCCAAACGGGACAGATAAATGAAAAACTGTTTTTT. The whole variable domain, remainder taken from reference TRBV16 and TRBJ1-4, is GEEVAQTPKHLVRGEGQKAKLYCAPIKGHSYVFWYQQVLKNEFKFLISFQNENVFDETGMPKERFSAKCLPNSPCSLEIQATKLEDSAVYFCASSQTGQINEKLFFGSGTQLSVL.

The chain links TRBV10-3 to TRBJ1-1; 10 positions agree with TRBD1. The CDR3 length is 15 residues. Germline V lookup: CDR1 ENHRY, CDR2 SYGVKD. The V and J ends lost 3 bases and 4 bases, in that order; junction bases with no gene match: 5. The CDR3 spells CAISDRDRGTTEAFF. In DNA, the CDR3 is TGTGCCATCAGTGATCGGGACAGGGGAACCACTGAAGCTTTCTTT.

The J gene is TRBJ2-7, the V gene TRBV6-2 or TRBV6-3; 10 bases are shared with TRBD2. The CDR3 runs 15 residues. J was trimmed by 4 bases and V by 0 bases; bases with no gene match: 3. Germline CDR1 is MNHEY and CDR2 is SVGEGT. Here the CDR3 DNA reads TGTGCCAGCAGTTACTCCGGGACTAGCGAATACGAGCAGTACTTC. Residues: CASSYSGTSEYEQYF.

This clone was found a few times. The rearrangement joins TRBV19 to TRBJ2-1; a possible D gene is TRBD2 (6 bases). Germline loops: CDR1 LNHDA, CDR2 SQIVND (reference sequence). V shed 5 bases and J shed 0 bases, with 14 bases lying between them. The CDR3 runs 16 residues. As DNA, the CDR3 is TGTGCCAGTAGTCCTCCCGGGCGGGGCTCCTACAATGAGCAGTTCTTC. Translating it yields CASSPPGRGSYNEQFF.

The chain carries TRBV7-2 and TRBJ1-6; the D gene is possibly TRBD1 (6 bases). Germline CDR1 and CDR2: SGHTA and FQGNSA. The CDR3 has 14 residues. Deletions cut 4 bases from V and 9 bases from J, with 13 bases between. Written as DNA, the CDR3 is TGTGCCAGCAGCTCTACAGGGTTAGGTTCACCCCTCCACTTT. This translates into CASSSTGLGSPLHF. Together with reference TRBV7-2 and TRBJ1-6, the CDR3 gives the full variable domain: GAGVSQSPSNKVTEKGKDVELRCDPISGHTALYWYRQSLGQGLEFLIYFQGNSAPDKSGLPSDRFSAERTGGSVSTLTIQRTQQEDSAVYLCASSSTGLGSPLHFGNGTRLTVT.

The chain links TRBV5-1 to TRBJ2-3, with a tentative D call TRBD1 (6 bases). CDR3 length: 14 amino acids. V was trimmed by 4 bases and J by 2 bases, leaving 11 bases between them. Germline V gene sequence: CDR1 SGHRS, CDR2 YFSETQ. CDR3 residues: CASSTGQTTDTQYF. As DNA, the CDR3 is TGCGCCAGCAGCACCGGACAGACCACAGATACGCAGTATTTT.

The chain links TRBV5-1 to TRBJ2-3, with D perhaps TRBD2 (5 bases). CDR1 SGHRS and CDR2 YFSETQ come from the germline V gene. V lost 5 bases and J lost 2, with 15 bases in between. CDR3 size: 15 residues. CDR3 in amino acids: CASSLEASDTDTQYF. The CDR3 nucleotides are TGCGCCAGCAGTCTGGAGGCCAGCGACACAGATACGCAGTATTTT.

This clone was seen a single time. The rearrangement links TRBV30 to TRBJ1-1, with D possibly matching TRBD1 (6 bases). Looked up from germline, CDR1 is GTSNPN and CDR2 is SVGIG (reference sequence). V was trimmed by 0 bases and J by 4 bases, leaving 9 bases between them. CDR3 length: 13 amino acids. In nucleotides, the CDR3 is TGTGCCTGGAGTGTAGGGGGTTTCACTGAAGCTTTCTTT. It translates to CAWSVGGFTEAFF.

The chain employs TRBV5-1 and TRBJ2-7; TRBD1 agrees at 7 bases. V shed 3 bases, J shed 4 bases, and the junction held 7 bases outside the gene matches. The germline V gene encodes CDR1 SGHRS and CDR2 YFSETQ. This CDR3 has 14 residues. Written as DNA, the CDR3 is TGCGCCAGCAGCTCCCCGGGACAGCTTTACGAGCAGTACTTC. Residues: CASSSPGQLYEQYF.

This chain joins TRBV24-1 and TRBJ1-2; no firm D call. Germline CDR1 is KGHDR and CDR2 is SFDVKD. The CDR3 length is 14 residues. Trimming removed 2 bases from V and 4 bases from J, with 10 bases in between. The CDR3: CATSDSNGVYGYTF. The CDR3 DNA reads TGTGCCACCAGTGATTCGAATGGAGTCTATGGCTACACCTTC.

This clone was seen only a few times. The gene calls are TRBV6-1 and TRBJ2-3; perhaps TRBD2 as D (7 bases). Per germline, CDR1 MNHNS and CDR2 SASEGT. The ends were cut back, 3 bases at V and 1 base at J, with 14 bases in the middle. This CDR3 contains 16 residues. CDR3 nucleotide sequence: TGTGCCAGCAGTGATATACGGGGGGCGGGCACAGATACGCAGTATTTT. Residues: CASSDIRGAGTDTQYF.